The 9 T cell receptor beta chains in this list originate from one sample, sequenced in a study of identical twins. Each CDR3 protein gets one entry after TCRdb re-called the 5' RACE reads with MiXCR. There are about 520,000 distinct CDR3 sequences in the sample; around 20% occur only once, and approximately 0.95% lies in the top ten. This same sample was also taken into another study, of T cells expressing NK-cell markers.

Sequencing was performed on CD4+ T cells sorted from blood. Every receptor here comes from a woman aged 18-29 years in good health.

This clonotype appeared a few times. The V call is TRBV5-1, the J call TRBJ1-1, with TRBD1 matching 8 bases. CDR3 length: 13 amino acids. Germline CDR1 is SGHRS and CDR2 is YFSETQ. With V trimmed by 3 bases and J by 5 bases, 3 bases remained unmatched. CDR3 sequence: CASSSTGETEAFF. CDR3 DNA sequence: TGCGCCAGCAGCTCGACAGGGGAGACTGAAGCTTTCTTT.

This clonotype was observed a few times. The chain links TRBV4-3 to TRBJ2-3; no reliable D call. The germline V gene encodes CDR1 LGHNA and CDR2 YSLEER. This CDR3 has 13 residues. V shed 0 bases and J shed 7 bases, with 8 bases lying between them. The CDR3 sequence is CASSQEGRNTQYF. CDR3 sequence (DNA): TGCGCCAGCAGCCAAGAGGGAAGGAATACGCAGTATTTT.

The J gene is TRBJ2-1, the V gene TRBV5-1; 13 bases agree with TRBD2. The CDR3 contains 16 residues. CDR1 is SGHRS, CDR2 YFSETQ, per germline. V lost 4 bases and J lost 6; bases outside the gene matches: 7. CDR3 sequence reads: CASSRTSGGAGNEQFF. The CDR3 DNA sequence: TGCGCCAGCAGCCGAACTAGCGGGGGGGCGGGCAATGAGCAGTTCTTC.

The V gene is TRBV20-1, the J gene TRBJ2-7; 10 nucleotides match TRBD2. The germline CDR1 and CDR2 sequences are DFQATT and SNEGSKA (reference sequence). V shed 3 bases and J 7 bases; nucleotides not matched to a gene: 12. This CDR3 contains 15 residues. The CDR3, as DNA: TGCAGTGCTAGTAGCCCAGCGGGGGGGCCTGAAGAGCAGTACTTC. Protein: CSASSPAGGPEEQYF.

This clonotype has at least ten counts. V and J are TRBV12-3 or TRBV12-4 and TRBJ2-1, with TRBD2 as a possible D gene (6 bases). The CDR3 is 14 residues long. Trimming took off 4 bases at V and 7 bases at J, with 14 bases between the two ends. The CDR3 DNA is TGTGCCAGCAGTTCTGGGAGGAAAGTTAATGAGCAGTTCTTC. Its protein is CASSSGRKVNEQFF.

This clonotype was counted only a few times. The chain uses TRBV2 and TRBJ2-2, with D possibly being TRBD1 (5 bases). Germline CDR1 is SNHLY and CDR2 is FYNNEI. V dropped 6 bases and J dropped 3 bases, with 14 bases sitting between them. The CDR3 extends over 15 amino acids. CDR3 sequence: CASSSNLGDTGELFF. As DNA, the CDR3 is TGTGCCAGCAGCTCCAACCTAGGGGACACCGGGGAGCTGTTTTTT.

This chain links TRBV10-3 with TRBJ1-2; D gene uncertain. The CDR3 runs 12 residues. From germline, CDR1 is ENHRY and CDR2 SYGVKD. Deletions cut 3 bases from V and 7 bases from J, with 9 bases between. Written as DNA, the CDR3 is TGTGCCATCAGTGACGGCATTAGTGGCTACACCTTC. This codes for CAISDGISGYTF.

This clonotype was recorded once. V and J are TRBV5-1 and TRBJ1-1; perhaps TRBD1 as D (6 bases). CDR1 is SGHRS and CDR2 is YFSETQ in the germline V gene. This CDR3 is built from 11 residues. V was clipped by 5 bases and J by 7 bases, with 9 bases between them. DNA for the CDR3: TGCGCCAGCAGGCAACAGGGTGAAGCTTTCTTT. Protein product: CASRQQGEAFF. Complete variable domain (other parts from reference TRBV5-1 and TRBJ1-1): KAGVTQTPRYLIKTRGQQVTLSCSPISGHRSVSWYQQTPGQGLQFLFEYFSETQRNKGNFPGRFSGRQFSNSRSEMNVSTLELGDSALYLCASRQQGEAFFGQGTRLTVV.

This rearrangement joins TRBV18 to TRBJ1-1; D might be TRBD1 (5 bases). The V gene's germline CDR1 is KGHSH and CDR2 LQKENI. The V end lost 6 bases, the J end lost 0 bases, and 11 bases lay between the germline ends. The CDR3 loop spans 14 amino acids. This CDR3 is CASSQTDLNTEAFF. The CDR3 DNA reads TGTGCCAGCTCCCAGACAGACTTGAACACTGAAGCTTTCTTT.